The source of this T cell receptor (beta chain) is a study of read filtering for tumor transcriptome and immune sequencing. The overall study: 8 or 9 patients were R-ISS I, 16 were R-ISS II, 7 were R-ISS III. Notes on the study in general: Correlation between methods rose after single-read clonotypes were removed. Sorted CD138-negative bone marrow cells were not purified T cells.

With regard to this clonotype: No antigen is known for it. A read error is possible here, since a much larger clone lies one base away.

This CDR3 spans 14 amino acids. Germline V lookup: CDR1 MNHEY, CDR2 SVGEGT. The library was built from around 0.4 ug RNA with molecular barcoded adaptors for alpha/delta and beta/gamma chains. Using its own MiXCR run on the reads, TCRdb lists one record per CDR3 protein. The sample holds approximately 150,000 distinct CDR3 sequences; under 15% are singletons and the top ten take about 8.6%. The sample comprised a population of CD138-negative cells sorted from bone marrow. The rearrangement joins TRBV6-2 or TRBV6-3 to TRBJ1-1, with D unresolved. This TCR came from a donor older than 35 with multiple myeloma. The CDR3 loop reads CVSNKKGKATEAFF. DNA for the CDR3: TGTGTCAGCAATAAAAAAGGGAAAGCCACTGAAGCTTTCTTT.